This entry lists 19 T cell receptor beta chains sequenced from one sample in a study of cytomegalovirus exposure and HLA in healthy donors. A multiplex PCR was run with 60 Vbeta primers and 13 Jbeta primers. The method was immunoSEQ multiplex PCR; TCRdb's version includes in-frame clones alone and lacks a portion of them. Its table records more than 60,000 clones. Sequencing was performed on PBMCs. These receptors originate from a boy aged 5-17 years in good health and CMV-seronegative.

The J gene is TRBJ2-1, the V gene TRBV6-1, with 10 bases fitting TRBD2. This CDR3 comprises 15 residues. V gave up 4 bases and J gave up 3 bases; unmatched junction bases: 3. Germline V gene data show CDR1 as MNHNS and CDR2 as SASEGT. The CDR3: CASSGASGSYNEQFF. In DNA form, the CDR3 reads TGTGCCAGCAGTGGGGCTAGCGGGAGCTACAATGAGCAGTTCTTC.

This sequence joins TRBV6-5 and TRBJ1-1; D may be TRBD1 (5 bases). Trimming stripped 0 bases from V and 1 base from J, with 9 bases between. This CDR3 has 15 amino acids. Per germline, CDR1 MNHEY and CDR2 SVGAGI. CDR3 residues: CASSYSGGKNTEAFF. In nucleotides, the CDR3 is TGTGCCAGCAGTTACTCTGGGGGGAAGAACACTGAAGCTTTCTTT.

V is TRBV11-2 and J is TRBJ2-7, with 10 bases aligning to TRBD2. V gave up 5 bases and J gave up 2 bases; unmatched junction bases: 12. The CDR3 extends over 17 amino acids. CDR1 and CDR2 (germline): SGHAT, FQNNGV. The CDR3 coding sequence is TGTGCCAGCAGCCTACTAGCGGGGCTAGCGGAGACCTACGAGCAGTACTTC. Its protein is CASSLLAGLAETYEQYF. Based on the CDR3 plus reference TRBV11-2 and TRBJ2-7, the full variable domain is EAGVAQSPRYKIIEKRQSVAFWCNPISGHATLYWYQQILGQGPKLLIQFQNNGVVDDSQLPKDRFSAERLKGVDSTLKIQPAKLEDSAVYLCASSLLAGLAETYEQYFGPGTRLTVT.

The chain recombines TRBV7-3 with TRBJ2-5; D not resolved. CDR1 and CDR2 (germline): SGHTA, FQGTGA. This CDR3 contains 13 residues. V was cut by 5 bases and J by 1 base, with 8 bases left in between. CDR3 residues: CASSPGSQETQYF. The CDR3 DNA is TGTGCCAGCAGCCCCGGGTCCCAAGAGACCCAGTACTTC.

V gene TRBV19 combines with J gene TRBJ1-1; a weak D match, TRBD1 (5 bases). The CDR3 has 16 residues. CDR1 and CDR2 from the germline V gene are LNHDA and SQIVND (reference sequence). Between the trimmed V and J ends, which lost 7 bases and 1 base, there was a span of 19 bases. The CDR3 DNA follows: TGTGCCAGTAAAGTGGGAACAGGCTCTGGGAACACTGAAGCTTTCTTT. Protein: CASKVGTGSGNTEAFF.

The V gene is TRBV5-1, the J gene TRBJ1-1, with 8 bases identical to TRBD1. Per germline, CDR1 SGHRS and CDR2 YFSETQ. The CDR3 is 15 amino acids. J gave up 7 bases and V 3 bases, and 11 bases lay outside the gene matches. The CDR3: CASSSRTGSKNEAFF. The CDR3 DNA is TGCGCCAGCAGCTCCCGGACAGGGAGTAAGAATGAAGCTTTCTTT.

The chain employs TRBV6-5 and TRBJ2-7, with a tentative D call TRBD1 (6 bases). The CDR3 consists of 14 residues. CDR1 is MNHEY, CDR2 SVGAGI, per germline. Trimming took 6 bases from V and 0 from J, leaving 12 bases between them. The CDR3 bases are TGTGCCAGCAGCCGAAGGGGGAGCTCCTACGAGCAGTACTTC. Translating it yields CASSRRGSSYEQYF.

V gene TRBV7-2 combines with J gene TRBJ1-1, with 8 bases that match TRBD1. The trim removed 1 base at V and 0 bases at J, leaving 1 base unmatched. Germline lookup yields CDR1 SGHTA and CDR2 FQGNSA. The CDR3 loop spans 15 amino acids. The CDR3 nucleotides are TGTGCCAGCAGCTTAGGGACAGGGTTGAACACTGAAGCTTTCTTT. Protein sequence: CASSLGTGLNTEAFF.

The chain couples TRBV6-1 to TRBJ2-2; TRBD2 might be the D (5 bases). V was cut by 6 bases and J by 6 bases, with 17 bases left in between. Germline-derived CDR1 and CDR2 are MNHNS and SASEGT. The CDR3 loop spans 15 amino acids. The CDR3 nucleotides are TGTGCCAGCAGGGAGGACCCGGGGTCGTCCGGGGAGCTGTTTTTT. Translation gives CASREDPGSSGELFF.

The V call is TRBV6-1, the J call TRBJ2-5; 8 nucleotides align to TRBD1. The V gene end was trimmed by 7 bases and the J gene end by 5 bases; junction bases not matched to a gene: 12. Germline V gives CDR1 MNHNS, CDR2 SASEGT. The CDR3 extends over 15 amino acids. As DNA, the CDR3 is TGTGCCAGCAAACCGTACGGACAGGGAGGCGAGACCCAGTACTTC. The encoded protein is CASKPYGQGGETQYF.

This chain connects TRBV5-8 to TRBJ2-5; 7 nucleotides match TRBD1. With 4 bases clipped from V and 4 bases from J, the junction kept 13 bases outside the gene matches. The CDR3 loop spans 16 amino acids. The germline gives CDR1 SGHTS, CDR2 YDEGEE. CDR3 sequence reads: CASSPGQAVGRETQYF. The CDR3 DNA follows: TGTGCCAGCAGCCCAGGACAGGCGGTGGGGCGAGAGACCCAGTACTTC. Looking up the rest from reference TRBV5-8 and TRBJ2-5 gives the full variable domain: EAGVTQSPTHLIKTRGQQATLRCSPISGHTSVYWYQQALGLGLQFLLWYDEGEERNRGNFPPRFSGRQFPNYSSELNVNALELEDSALYLCASSPGQAVGRETQYFGPGTRLLVL.

J is TRBJ2-7 and V is TRBV7-2, with D maybe TRBD2 (6 bases). Germline V gene lookup returns CDR1 SGHTA and CDR2 FQGNSA. Trimming took 5 bases from V and 12 from J, leaving 23 bases between them. The CDR3 totals 14 residues. CDR3 residues: CASSATPGLERGYF. The CDR3 DNA follows: TGTGCCAGCAGCGCCACCCCGGGACTGGAAAGGGGGTACTTC.

The chain has TRBV5-1 and TRBJ2-5; 15 bases are a match to TRBD2. With 5 bases clipped from V and 1 base from J, the junction kept 3 bases outside the gene matches. The CDR3 loop spans 16 amino acids. The germline gives CDR1 SGHRS, CDR2 YFSETQ. The CDR3 DNA follows: TGCGCCAGCAGGGGACTAGCGGGGGGCTCCCAAGAGACCCAGTACTTC. As protein: CASRGLAGGSQETQYF.

The chain couples TRBV5-5 to TRBJ1-4; 8 bases are shared with TRBD1. The J segment lost 7 bases and the V segment lost 4 bases, leaving 9 bases of the junction unmatched. Germline CDR1 reads SGHKS; CDR2 reads YYEKEE (reference sequence). The length of the CDR3 is 15 residues. The CDR3 DNA follows: TGTGCCAGCAGCGATAGCAGGGGGCTTGGTGAAAAACTGTTTTTT. This gives the protein CASSDSRGLGEKLFF.

This chain joins TRBV27 and TRBJ2-3; TRBD2 matches at 13 bases. CDR3 length: 15 amino acids. The trim removed 6 bases at V and 6 bases at J, leaving 6 bases unmatched. CDR1 MNHEY and CDR2 SMNVEV come from the germline V gene (reference sequence). The CDR3 DNA reads as TGTGCCAGCAGCCGAGGGACTAGCGGGACTGATACGCAGTATTTT. It encodes CASSRGTSGTDTQYF.

The rearrangement uses TRBV6-5 and TRBJ1-6; possibly TRBD1 for D (6 bases). This CDR3 is 12 amino acids long. Germline loops: CDR1 MNHEY, CDR2 SVGAGI. Trimming took 4 bases from V and 14 from J, leaving 12 bases between them. CDR3 region: CASSSQGRTLHF. DNA of the CDR3: TGTGCCAGCAGTTCACAGGGAAGGACCCTCCACTTT.

V usage is TRBV29-1 and J usage is TRBJ2-1; TRBD1 is a possible D gene (6 bases). CDR1 is SQVTM, CDR2 ANQGSEA, per germline. CDR3 size: 15 residues. V dropped 5 bases and J dropped 2 bases, with 16 bases sitting between them. This CDR3 is CSVREAGDPYNEQFF. The CDR3 DNA is TGCAGCGTTAGGGAAGCAGGGGACCCCTACAATGAGCAGTTCTTC.

The chain recombines TRBV7-9 with TRBJ2-1; 7 bases match TRBD1. The junction had 5 bases not matched to a gene; V was cut back by 5 bases and J by 7 bases. The CDR3 runs 13 residues. Germline CDR1 is SEHNR and CDR2 is FQNEAQ (reference sequence). The CDR3: CASSPTGANEQFF. CDR3 DNA: TGTGCCAGCAGCCCAACAGGGGCAAATGAGCAGTTCTTC.

The chain is built from TRBV19 and TRBJ1-2; TRBD1 might be the D (6 bases). V gave up 6 bases and J gave up 3 bases, with 11 bases separating them. Germline V gene sequence: CDR1 LNHDA, CDR2 SQIVND (reference sequence). The CDR3 totals 13 residues. The CDR3 region has the DNA TGTGCCAGTAGCAGGGGTATCGACTATGGCTACACCTTC. This gives the protein CASSRGIDYGYTF.